These T cell receptor beta chains were read from a single sample in a study of shared clonotypes between healthy human individuals. Repertoires were generated with immunoSEQ multiplex PCR, while TCRdb's copy carries only in-frame clones and drops some. The data show about 2 million clones, with about 95% seen just once and 1% to 1.5% held by the top ten. Sequenced: naive CD8+ T cells sorted from blood. Receptor source: a man between 18 and 35 years old in good health. The CDR3 runs from the conserved cysteine through the conserved F or W. Fields, in order: CDR3 length, D gene, J gene, clone size, V gene, CDR3 protein, CDR3 DNA. D genes are given only for firm matches. Size is stated for part of the rows, as once, few or many counts, or as a class when the clone is expanded.

len: 17; d_gene: NA; j_gene: TRBJ2-6; abundance: once; v_gene: TRBV5-4; CDR3aa: CASSLGYSITGANVLTF; CDR3nt: TGTGCCAGCAGCTTGGGGTACAGTATTACTGGGGCCAACGTCCTGACTTTC
len: 16; d_gene: TRBD2; j_gene: TRBJ2-2; abundance: NA; v_gene: TRBV2; CDR3aa: CARGLAGYTNTGELFF; CDR3nt: TGTGCCAGAGGACTAGCGGGATACACGAACACCGGGGAGCTGTTTTTT
len: 16; d_gene: NA; j_gene: TRBJ2-3; abundance: NA; v_gene: TRBV13; CDR3aa: CASSYLEAPNTDTQYF; CDR3nt: TGTGCCAGCAGCTACCTAGAGGCCCCGAACACAGATACGCAGTATTTT
len: 15; d_gene: TRBD1; j_gene: TRBJ2-7; abundance: once; v_gene: TRBV5-1; CDR3aa: CASSRGTGNEDVQYF; CDR3nt: TGCGCCAGCAGCCGAGGGACAGGGAATGAGGATGTGCAGTACTTC
len: 16; d_gene: TRBD1; j_gene: TRBJ1-1; abundance: NA; v_gene: TRBV4-3; CDR3aa: CASSQGTGATNTEAFF; CDR3nt: TGCGCCAGCAGCCAAGGGACAGGGGCTACGAACACTGAAGCTTTCTTT
len: 12; d_gene: NA; j_gene: TRBJ2-2; abundance: NA; v_gene: TRBV6-5; CDR3aa: CASSYIPGELFF; CDR3nt: TGTGCCAGCAGTTACATTCCCGGGGAGCTGTTTTTT
len: 15; d_gene: NA; j_gene: TRBJ2-7; abundance: NA; v_gene: TRBV6-1; CDR3aa: CASSELGASSYEQYF; CDR3nt: TGTGCCAGCAGTGAACTCGGGGCTAGCTCCTACGAGCAGTACTTC
len: 17; d_gene: NA; j_gene: TRBJ2-2; abundance: NA; v_gene: TRBV2; CDR3aa: CASSVSFNQPNTGELFF; CDR3nt: TGTGCCAGCAGTGTCAGTTTCAACCAACCGAACACCGGGGAGCTGTTTTTT
len: 16; d_gene: TRBD2; j_gene: TRBJ2-7; abundance: many; v_gene: TRBV11-2; CDR3aa: CASSLGGVAGVSEQYF; CDR3nt: TGTGCCAGCAGCTTAGGGGGCGTTGCGGGAGTCTCCGAGCAGTACTTC
len: 11; d_gene: NA; j_gene: TRBJ1-1; abundance: NA; v_gene: TRBV6-5; CDR3aa: CASSHYTEAFF; CDR3nt: TGTGCCAGCAGTCATTACACTGAAGCTTTCTTT
len: 14; d_gene: NA; j_gene: TRBJ2-1; abundance: NA; v_gene: TRBV27; CDR3aa: CASSLSREDNEQFF; CDR3nt: TGTGCCAGCAGTTTATCGCGAGAGGACAATGAGCAGTTCTTC
len: 15; d_gene: TRBD2; j_gene: TRBJ2-1; abundance: few; v_gene: TRBV7-9; CDR3aa: CASSFTSGGADEQFF; CDR3nt: TGTGCCAGCAGCTTTACTAGCGGGGGGGCCGATGAGCAGTTCTTC
len: 15; d_gene: TRBD2; j_gene: TRBJ2-7; abundance: NA; v_gene: TRBV7-2; CDR3aa: CASSLVPGGLHEQYF; CDR3nt: TGTGCCAGCAGCTTAGTTCCGGGAGGCCTCCACGAGCAGTACTTC
len: 16; d_gene: TRBD1; j_gene: TRBJ1-5; abundance: NA; v_gene: TRBV19; CDR3aa: CASSWERDRGHQPQHF; CDR3nt: TGTGCCAGTAGTTGGGAGCGGGACAGGGGGCATCAGCCCCAGCATTTT
len: 15; d_gene: NA; j_gene: TRBJ1-2; abundance: few; v_gene: TRBV4-1; CDR3aa: CASSQVQGDGRGYTF; CDR3nt: TGCGCCAGCAGCCAAGTTCAGGGAGACGGTCGGGGCTACACCTTC
len: 15; d_gene: NA; j_gene: TRBJ1-5; abundance: NA; v_gene: TRBV11-2; CDR3aa: CASSDGPQYGQPQHF; CDR3nt: TGTGCCAGCAGCGACGGGCCACAGTACGGCCAGCCCCAGCATTTT
len: 15; d_gene: TRBD1; j_gene: TRBJ1-2; abundance: NA; v_gene: TRBV5-4; CDR3aa: CASSSPDRQNYGYTF; CDR3nt: TGTGCCAGCAGCTCCCCGGACAGGCAGAACTATGGCTACACCTTC
len: 15; d_gene: TRBD1; j_gene: TRBJ1-1; abundance: NA; v_gene: TRBV7-9; CDR3aa: CASSFQAGGNTEAFF; CDR3nt: TGTGCCAGCAGCTTTCAGGCAGGGGGGAACACTGAAGCTTTCTTT
len: 15; d_gene: NA; j_gene: TRBJ2-5; abundance: NA; v_gene: TRBV7-2; CDR3aa: CASSYLRDGQETQYF; CDR3nt: TGTGCCAGCAGCTACCTCCGAGACGGACAAGAGACCCAGTACTTC
len: 13; d_gene: NA; j_gene: TRBJ2-1; abundance: NA; v_gene: TRBV6-5; CDR3aa: CASSYLGSNEQFF; CDR3nt: TGTGCCAGCAGTTATCTAGGGAGCAATGAGCAGTTCTTC
len: 13; d_gene: NA; j_gene: TRBJ1-1; abundance: NA; v_gene: TRBV9; CDR3aa: CASSVLENTEAFF; CDR3nt: TGTGCCAGCAGCGTACTAGAGAACACTGAAGCTTTCTTT
len: 14; d_gene: NA; j_gene: TRBJ2-7; abundance: NA; v_gene: TRBV12-5; CDR3aa: CASGLEGDVHEQYF; CDR3nt: TGTGCTAGTGGTTTGGAAGGGGACGTGCACGAGCAGTACTTC
len: 15; d_gene: TRBD1; j_gene: TRBJ2-3; abundance: NA; v_gene: TRBV4-1; CDR3aa: CASSQFGQGGDTQYF; CDR3nt: TGCGCCAGCAGCCAGTTCGGACAGGGGGGAGATACGCAGTATTTT
len: 16; d_gene: NA; j_gene: TRBJ2-5; abundance: NA; v_gene: TRBV19; CDR3aa: CASSTGTKTPQETQYF; CDR3nt: TGTGCCAGTAGTACCGGGACCAAGACACCCCAAGAGACCCAGTACTTC
len: 14; d_gene: TRBD1; j_gene: TRBJ1-4; abundance: NA; v_gene: TRBV2; CDR3aa: CASSGTGGYEKLFF; CDR3nt: TGTGCCAGCAGTGGGACAGGGGGGTATGAAAAACTGTTTTTT
len: 15; d_gene: TRBD1; j_gene: TRBJ2-1; abundance: NA; v_gene: TRBV7-2; CDR3aa: CASSLVETGNNEQFF; CDR3nt: TGTGCCAGCAGCTTAGTAGAGACAGGGAACAATGAGCAGTTCTTC
len: 14; d_gene: NA; j_gene: TRBJ1-2; abundance: NA; v_gene: TRBV10-3; CDR3aa: CAMNQDEWDYGYTF; CDR3nt: TGTGCCATGAATCAGGACGAGTGGGACTATGGCTACACCTTC
len: 14; d_gene: NA; j_gene: TRBJ2-5; abundance: NA; v_gene: TRBV7-9; CDR3aa: CASSSQDPQETQYF; CDR3nt: TGTGCCAGCAGCTCCCAGGATCCCCAAGAGACCCAGTACTTC
len: 15; d_gene: TRBD1; j_gene: TRBJ1-1; abundance: NA; v_gene: TRBV19; CDR3aa: CASSPVGQVNTEAFF; CDR3nt: TGTGCCAGTAGTCCAGTAGGACAGGTGAACACTGAAGCTTTCTTT
len: 17; d_gene: TRBD2; j_gene: TRBJ2-7; abundance: NA; v_gene: TRBV5-1; CDR3aa: CASSDPGLAGVLYEQYF; CDR3nt: TGCGCCAGCAGCGACCCGGGACTAGCGGGAGTGTTGTACGAGCAGTACTTC
len: 14; d_gene: NA; j_gene: TRBJ2-7; abundance: NA; v_gene: TRBV28; CDR3aa: CASSYGPSPYEQYF; CDR3nt: TGTGCCAGCAGTTACGGACCGAGCCCCTACGAGCAGTACTTC
len: 15; d_gene: NA; j_gene: TRBJ1-6; abundance: NA; v_gene: TRBV9; CDR3aa: CASSAPGTNNSPLHF; CDR3nt: TGTGCCAGCAGCGCCCCCGGGACTAATAATTCACCCCTCCACTTT
len: 15; d_gene: NA; j_gene: TRBJ2-1; abundance: NA; v_gene: TRBV4-1; CDR3aa: CASSQAWQPYNEQFF; CDR3nt: TGCGCCAGCAGCCAAGCGTGGCAGCCGTACAATGAGCAGTTCTTC
len: 17; d_gene: TRBD2; j_gene: TRBJ2-1; abundance: NA; v_gene: TRBV7-8; CDR3aa: CASSGGLAGGRYNEQFF; CDR3nt: TGTGCCAGCAGCGGGGGACTAGCGGGAGGAAGATACAATGAGCAGTTCTTC
len: 16; d_gene: NA; j_gene: TRBJ2-3; abundance: NA; v_gene: TRBV10-3; CDR3aa: CAISAQGGVSTDTQYF; CDR3nt: TGTGCCATCAGTGCTCAGGGGGGGGTGTCCACAGATACGCAGTATTTT
len: 14; d_gene: NA; j_gene: TRBJ2-5; abundance: NA; v_gene: TRBV4-1; CDR3aa: CASSRTGESETQYF; CDR3nt: TGCGCCAGCTCTCGGACGGGGGAGAGCGAGACCCAGTACTTC
len: 16; d_gene: TRBD2; j_gene: TRBJ2-3; abundance: once; v_gene: TRBV27; CDR3aa: CASSSPTSGGAGTQYF; CDR3nt: TGTGCCAGCAGTTCCCCGACTAGCGGGGGGGCCGGTACGCAGTATTTT
len: 16; d_gene: TRBD2; j_gene: TRBJ2-5; abundance: NA; v_gene: TRBV10-2; CDR3aa: CASSEWTSGGQETQYF; CDR3nt: TGCGCCAGCAGTGAATGGACTAGCGGGGGTCAAGAGACCCAGTACTTC
len: 12; d_gene: NA; j_gene: TRBJ2-1; abundance: once; v_gene: TRBV27; CDR3aa: CASTGTYNEQFF; CDR3nt: TGTGCCAGCACAGGTACCTACAATGAGCAGTTCTTC
len: 15; d_gene: TRBD1; j_gene: TRBJ2-1; abundance: NA; v_gene: TRBV7-9; CDR3aa: CASSSSGTGFNEQFF; CDR3nt: TGTGCCAGCAGCTCATCCGGGACAGGGTTCAATGAGCAGTTCTTC
len: 15; d_gene: TRBD1; j_gene: TRBJ2-3; abundance: once; v_gene: TRBV27; CDR3aa: CASSLGTGGPDTQYF; CDR3nt: TGTGCCAGCAGTTTAGGGACAGGGGGACCAGATACGCAGTATTTT
len: 13; d_gene: TRBD1; j_gene: TRBJ1-2; abundance: NA; v_gene: TRBV30; CDR3aa: CAWSAGQGARYTF; CDR3nt: TGTGCCTGGAGTGCGGGACAGGGGGCAAGATACACCTTC
len: 14; d_gene: NA; j_gene: TRBJ1-2; abundance: NA; v_gene: TRBV9; CDR3aa: CASSVGSGIYGYTF; CDR3nt: TGTGCCAGCAGCGTCGGATCCGGGATCTATGGCTACACCTTC
len: 14; d_gene: TRBD1; j_gene: TRBJ1-1; abundance: NA; v_gene: TRBV28; CDR3aa: CASSLQGGNTEAFF; CDR3nt: TGTGCCAGCAGTCTCCAGGGGGGGAACACTGAAGCTTTCTTT